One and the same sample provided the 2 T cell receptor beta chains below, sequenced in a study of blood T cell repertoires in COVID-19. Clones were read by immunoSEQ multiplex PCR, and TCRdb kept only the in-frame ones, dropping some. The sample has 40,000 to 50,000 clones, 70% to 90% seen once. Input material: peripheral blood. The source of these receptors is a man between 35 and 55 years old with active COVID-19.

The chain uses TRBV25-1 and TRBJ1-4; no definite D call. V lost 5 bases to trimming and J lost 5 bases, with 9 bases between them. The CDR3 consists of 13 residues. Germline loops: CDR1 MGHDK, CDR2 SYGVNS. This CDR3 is CASSLPENEKLFF. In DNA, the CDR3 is TGTGCCAGCAGTCTCCCGGAGAATGAAAAACTGTTTTTT.

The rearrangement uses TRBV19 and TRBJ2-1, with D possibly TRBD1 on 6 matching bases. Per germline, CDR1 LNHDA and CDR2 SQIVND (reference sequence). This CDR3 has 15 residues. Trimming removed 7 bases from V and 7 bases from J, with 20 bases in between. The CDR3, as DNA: TGTGCCAGTACATACAGCCACAGGGTTCTAAATGAGCAGTTCTTC. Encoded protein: CASTYSHRVLNEQFF.